The 9 T cell receptor beta chains below come from one sample, sequenced in a study of OX40 agonist ivuxolimab in advanced cancers. The table came from immunoSEQ multiplex PCR; TCRdb's copy has only in-frame clones and leaves some out. This table has roughly 79,000 clones, about 90% appearing once. The sample consisted of CD4+ or CD8+ T cells sorted from blood, taken in a trial of the OX40 agonist ivuxolimab. These receptors came from an adult with an advanced solid tumor such as melanoma, head and neck, liver or kidney cancer.

This chain joins TRBV5-1 and TRBJ2-7; 11 bases line up with TRBD2. The CDR3 is made up of 14 amino acids. The V gene's germline CDR1 is SGHRS and CDR2 YFSETQ. The V gene end was trimmed by 4 bases and the J gene end by 4 bases; junction bases not matched to a gene: 4. The DNA of the CDR3 is TGCGCCAGCAGCCAACCTAGCGGGAGGTACGAGCAGTACTTC. Its protein is CASSQPSGRYEQYF.

This clone was seen a single time. The chain links TRBV6-6 to TRBJ1-5, with D unclear. Germline CDR1 MNHNY, CDR2 SVGAGI (reference sequence). This CDR3 has 15 amino acids. The ends were cut back, 6 bases at V and 1 base at J, with 13 bases in the middle. CDR3 protein: CASSFVQTSNQPQHF. Written as DNA, the CDR3 is TGTGCCAGCAGCTTTGTACAGACAAGCAATCAGCCCCAGCATTTT.

The V call is TRBV18, the J call TRBJ2-1; 7 positions match TRBD1. V lost 0 bases and J lost 5; bases outside the gene matches: 1. The germline CDR1 and CDR2 sequences are KGHSH and LQKENI. This CDR3 is built from 14 residues. In nucleotides, the CDR3 is TGTGCCAGCTCACCACCGACAGGGAACAATGAGCAGTTCTTC. This codes for CASSPPTGNNEQFF.

This clone was detected only once. V and J are TRBV6-6 and TRBJ2-3; 11 bases align to TRBD2. The CDR3 has 16 amino acids. The V gene's germline CDR1 is MNHNY and CDR2 SVGAGI (reference sequence). The junction had 2 bases not matched to a gene; V was cut back by 2 bases and J by 1 base. The CDR3 reads CASSYRSGRGTDTQYF. The CDR3 DNA reads TGTGCCAGCAGTTACCGTAGCGGGAGGGGCACAGATACGCAGTATTTT.

This chain joins TRBV7-2 and TRBJ1-4; 8 bases are shared with TRBD1. Trimming took 5 bases from V and 8 from J; bases not matched to a gene: 7. The V gene's germline CDR1 is SGHTA and CDR2 FQGNSA. The CDR3 totals 14 residues. The CDR3 DNA reads as TGTGCCAGCAGCCCACGGACAGGGTCAGAAAAACTGTTTTTT. Translated, it gives CASSPRTGSEKLFF.

The chain employs TRBV7-2 and TRBJ2-7; perhaps D is TRBD1 or TRBD2 (5 bases each). The CDR3 covers 14 residues. Germline values: CDR1 SGHTA, CDR2 FQGNSA. Trimming took off 2 bases at V and 2 bases at J, with 10 bases between the two ends. The CDR3 DNA reads TGTGCCAGCAGCTTAAATCGGGGCCCCTACGAGCAGTACTTC. Translated: CASSLNRGPYEQYF.

J is TRBJ2-5 and V is TRBV5-6, with D tentatively TRBD2 (6 bases). The CDR3 runs 15 residues. Germline CDR1 SGHDT, CDR2 YYEEEE. V was trimmed by 3 bases and J by 1 base, leaving 13 bases between them. The DNA of the CDR3 is TGTGCCAGCAGCTGGGGCGGCGGGGTCCAAGAGACCCAGTACTTC. Translating it yields CASSWGGGVQETQYF. The entire variable domain, with the rest obtained from reference TRBV5-6 and TRBJ2-5, is as follows: DAGVTQSPTHLIKTRGQQVTLRCSPKSGHDTVSWYQQALGQGPQFIFQYYEEEERQRGNFPDRFSGHQFPNYSSELNVNALLLGDSALYLCASSWGGGVQETQYFGPGTRLLVL.

This chain links TRBV19 with TRBJ1-1; the D gene is possibly TRBD1 (6 bases). Trimming cost V 4 bases and J 0 bases, with 21 bases left between them. The CDR3 loop spans 18 amino acids. The germline V gene has CDR1 LNHDA and CDR2 SQIVND (reference sequence). The CDR3 sequence: CASSRPTGSGFMNTEAFF. Here the CDR3 DNA reads TGTGCCAGTAGTAGACCGACAGGCTCGGGGTTCATGAACACTGAAGCTTTCTTT.

The chain combines TRBV23-1 with TRBJ1-2; D is unresolved. TRBV23-1 is flagged as an ORF with uncertain function. The CDR3 consists of 15 residues. The V gene lost 0 bases and the J gene lost 0 bases, with 8 bases spanning the gap. This CDR3 reads CASSQSAGPNYGYTF. CDR3 coding DNA: TGCGCCAGCAGTCAATCGGCAGGACCTAACTATGGCTACACCTTC.